The clone carrying this T cell receptor (beta chain) was observed many times. The antigen is not known. The sample belongs to a study of CD8+CD57+ T cells in acquired aplastic anemia. About the study: DNA from sorted CD4+ and CD8+ cells averaged roughly 3.4 ug. The study, taken as a whole, reports: The number of CD8+ CDR3 sequences shared by patients and controls was twenty-nine.

Previously, flow cytometry had revealed CD8+CD57+ cell expansion in the patients chosen for sequencing. Researchers used genomic DNA as the template to profile TCR beta VDJ and CDR3. MiXCR was run by TCRdb on the reads, yielding one entry per CDR3 protein. The data show roughly 120,000 distinct CDR3 sequences, about 50% seen once. Looked up from germline, CDR1 is KGHDR and CDR2 is SFDVKD. The CDR3 is 12 residues long. Trimming left V 3 bases short and J 8 bases short, with 8 bases between. This sequence was found in a human donor with aplastic anemia. Specimen: sorted CD4+, CD8+, or CD8+CD57+ T cells (not recorded which) from PBMCs. The genes are TRBV24-1 and TRBJ2-3; D unclear. The CDR3 spells CATSDLSGTQYF. CDR3 nucleotides: TGTGCCACCAGTGATCTATCGGGTACGCAGTATTTT.